The rows below give T cell receptor beta chains drawn from one sample of a study of Ad26.COV2.S vaccination and SARS-CoV-2 variants. Method: immunoSEQ multiplex PCR; TCRdb's copy keeps in-frame clones and lacks some. The sample includes roughly 300,000 clones, around 89% seen only once; the top ten take roughly 6%. The sample in question was peripheral blood, obtained in a trial of Ad26.COV2.S vaccine versus placebo. The receptors come from a person aged 18-60 years who received the Ad26.COV2.S COVID-19 vaccine or a placebo. Both conserved end residues are trimmed from each CDR3. D genes are given only for firm matches. The size field is filled for only some rows; it gives once, few, many or a size class.

abundance	d_gene	v_gene	j_gene	CDR3aa
.	.	TRBV9	TRBJ2-3	ASSLDMADTQY
few	TRBD2	TRBV3-1/TRBV3-2	TRBJ2-7	ASSQEGRGGRDLEEQY
few	TRBD2	TRBV9	TRBJ2-1	ASSVLAGAYNEQF
.	TRBD1	TRBV3-1/TRBV3-2	TRBJ1-1	ASRPGDRGTIYTEAF
.	.	TRBV5-8	TRBJ2-5	ASSSAKRETQY
.	TRBD1	TRBV4-3	TRBJ2-7	ASSQGTGADEQY
.	.	TRBV4-3	TRBJ2-2	ASSQGVRGQNTGELF
once	TRBD1	TRBV7-6	TRBJ2-2	ASSFDRGIFGELF
once	.	TRBV5-4	TRBJ1-1	ASSLEGTVNTEAF
.	TRBD1	TRBV7-3	TRBJ2-1	ASSSGTDYNEQF
.	.	TRBV18	TRBJ1-5	ASSPGGIQPQH
.	TRBD1	TRBV19	TRBJ1-1	ASSRGTQGAVVAF
.	TRBD1	TRBV27	TRBJ1-1	ASTDRGFNTEAF
few	.	TRBV5-4	TRBJ1-1	ASSLGQVNTEAF
.	TRBD2	TRBV7-9	TRBJ2-2	ASTLPYRGEFTGELF
.	TRBD2	TRBV27	TRBJ2-7	ASSPFSVSGSLSYEQY
.	TRBD1	TRBV15	TRBJ2-2	ATSRTGVANTGELF